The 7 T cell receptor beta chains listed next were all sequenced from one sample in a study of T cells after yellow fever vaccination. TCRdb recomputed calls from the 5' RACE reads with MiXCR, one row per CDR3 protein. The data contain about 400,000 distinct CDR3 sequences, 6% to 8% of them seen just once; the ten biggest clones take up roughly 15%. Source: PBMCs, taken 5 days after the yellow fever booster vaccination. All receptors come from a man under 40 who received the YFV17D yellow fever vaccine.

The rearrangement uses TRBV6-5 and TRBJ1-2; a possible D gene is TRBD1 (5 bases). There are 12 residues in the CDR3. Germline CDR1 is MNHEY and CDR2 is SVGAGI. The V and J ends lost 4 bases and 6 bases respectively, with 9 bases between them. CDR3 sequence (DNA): TGTGCCAGCAGTTCCACGGGACATGGCTACACCTTC. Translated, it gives CASSSTGHGYTF.

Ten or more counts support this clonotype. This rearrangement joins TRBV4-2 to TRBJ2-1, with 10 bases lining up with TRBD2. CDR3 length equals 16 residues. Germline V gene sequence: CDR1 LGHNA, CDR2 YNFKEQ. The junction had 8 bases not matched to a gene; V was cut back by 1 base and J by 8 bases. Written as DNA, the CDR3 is TGTGCCAGCAGCCAAGGAGAACCTAGCGGGAGCTATGAGCAGTTCTTC. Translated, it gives CASSQGEPSGSYEQFF.

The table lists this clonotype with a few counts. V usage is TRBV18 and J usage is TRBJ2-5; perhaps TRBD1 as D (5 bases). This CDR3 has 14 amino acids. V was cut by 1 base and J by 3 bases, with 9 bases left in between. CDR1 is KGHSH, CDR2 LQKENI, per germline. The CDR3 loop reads CASSPQGVEETQYF. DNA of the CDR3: TGTGCCAGCTCACCACAAGGGGTTGAAGAGACCCAGTACTTC.

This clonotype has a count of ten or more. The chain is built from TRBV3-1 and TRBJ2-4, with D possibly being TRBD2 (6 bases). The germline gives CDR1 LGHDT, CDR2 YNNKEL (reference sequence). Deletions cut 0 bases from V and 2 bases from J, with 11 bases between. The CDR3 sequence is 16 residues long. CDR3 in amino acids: CASSQDLEGPKNIQYF. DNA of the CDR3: TGTGCCAGCAGCCAAGACTTGGAGGGGCCCAAAAACATTCAGTACTTC.

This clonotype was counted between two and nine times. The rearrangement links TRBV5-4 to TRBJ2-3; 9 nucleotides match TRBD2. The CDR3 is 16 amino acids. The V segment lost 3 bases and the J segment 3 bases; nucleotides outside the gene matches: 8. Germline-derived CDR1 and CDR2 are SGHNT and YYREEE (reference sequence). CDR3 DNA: TGTGCCAGCAGCTCTCGGACTAGCGCGCGAACAGATACGCAGTATTTT. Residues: CASSSRTSARTDTQYF.

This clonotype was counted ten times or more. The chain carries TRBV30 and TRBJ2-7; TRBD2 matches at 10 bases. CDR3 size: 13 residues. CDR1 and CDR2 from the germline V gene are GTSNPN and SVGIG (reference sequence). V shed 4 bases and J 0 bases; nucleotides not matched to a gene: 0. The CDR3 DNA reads TGTGCCTGGACTAGCGGGAGCTCCTACGAGCAGTACTTC. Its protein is CAWTSGSSYEQYF.

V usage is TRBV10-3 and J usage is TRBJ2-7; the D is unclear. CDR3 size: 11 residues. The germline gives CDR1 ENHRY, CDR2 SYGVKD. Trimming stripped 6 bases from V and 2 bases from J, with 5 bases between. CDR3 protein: CAISEAYEQYF. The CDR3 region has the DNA TGTGCCATCAGCGAGGCCTACGAGCAGTACTTC.